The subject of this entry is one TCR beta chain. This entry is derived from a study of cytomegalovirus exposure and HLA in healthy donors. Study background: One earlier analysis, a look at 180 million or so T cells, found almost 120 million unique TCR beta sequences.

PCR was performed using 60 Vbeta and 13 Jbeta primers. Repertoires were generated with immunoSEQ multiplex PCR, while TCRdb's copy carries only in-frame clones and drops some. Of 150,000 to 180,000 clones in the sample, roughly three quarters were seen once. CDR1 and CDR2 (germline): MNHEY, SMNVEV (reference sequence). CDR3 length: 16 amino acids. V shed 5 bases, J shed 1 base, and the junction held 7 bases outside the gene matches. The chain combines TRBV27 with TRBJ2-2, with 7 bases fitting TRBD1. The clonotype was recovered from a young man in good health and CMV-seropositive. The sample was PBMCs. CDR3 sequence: CASSPLDRLNTGELFF. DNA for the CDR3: TGTGCCAGCAGTCCTCTGGACAGGCTGAACACCGGGGAGCTGTTTTTT.